This T cell receptor (beta chain) was sequenced in a study of CXCR3-negative and CXCR3-positive naive CD8 T cells. General study findings and limits: Naive cells that were CXCR3-positive had more hydrophobic TRB CDR3s (compared with CXCR3-negative naive cells).

Germline V CDR1 and CDR2: SQVTM, ANQGSEA. This CDR3 comprises 13 residues. UMI-labeled 5' RACE yielded the TRB cDNA libraries. TCRdb reprocessed the 5' RACE reads and reports one entry per CDR3 protein, with no DNA. This table lists 110,000 or so distinct CDR3 sequences. About this clonotype: The target antigen is unknown.

A CD45RO-CCR7+CD27+CD95- profile was what naive CD8+ T cells displayed. The source is a human donor in good health. Some clones in this sample may be carry-over from other donors' samples. Input material: naive CXCR3+ CD8+ T cells from blood. This sample's subset: CD45RO-CCR7+CD27+CD95- naive CD8+ T cells expressing CXCR3 (TNR3+). V is TRBV29-1 and J is TRBJ2-2; the TCRdb call, TRBD2, lacks DNA for checking. CDR3 amino acids: CSVEGRVTGELFF.